The next 20 T cell receptor beta chains were all read from a single sample in a study of PD-L1 blockade in urothelial cancer (dated by TCRdb to 2015 to 2018). Library construction relied on the immunoSEQ multiplex PCR assay. Held by TCRdb, this immuneACCESS table contains in-frame sequences only and omits some clones. Under half of the omission traces to an unresolved V gene where checked; the cause of the rest is unknown. This sample holds about 52,000 clones; approximately 87% were observed only once. The biggest ten clones account for about 5.6% of the sample. This specimen was PBMCs, taken around atezolizumab (anti-PD-L1) treatment. The receptors were sampled from a man aged 40-49 years with urothelial cancer.

The chain recombines TRBV18 with TRBJ2-2; 7 nucleotides align to TRBD2. The CDR3 is 15 residues long. V lost 3 bases to trimming and J lost 3 bases; unmatched junction nucleotides: 4. Germline V CDR1 and CDR2: KGHSH, LQKENI. CDR3 DNA sequence: TGTGCCAGCTCACCGACTAGCTTACACACCGGGGAGCTGTTTTTT. Protein product: CASSPTSLHTGELFF.

V and J are TRBV6-6 and TRBJ1-4, with TRBD1 matching 7 bases. CDR1 MNHNY and CDR2 SVGAGI come from the germline V gene (reference sequence). CDR3 length: 16 amino acids. J lost 8 bases, V lost 6 bases, and 15 bases had no gene match. The CDR3: CASRPRQGGGWEKLFF. The CDR3 DNA is TGTGCCAGCAGGCCTCGACAGGGTGGAGGTTGGGAAAAACTGTTTTTT.

The rearrangement links TRBV9 to TRBJ2-1, with D tentatively TRBD2 (6 bases). Germline V gene data show CDR1 as SGDLS and CDR2 as YYNGEE. Between the trimmed V and J ends, which lost 0 bases and 0 bases, there was a span of 16 bases. This CDR3 contains 18 residues. The CDR3 here is CASSVEAPAGPSYNEQFF. DNA for the CDR3: TGTGCCAGCAGCGTAGAAGCCCCCGCGGGACCCTCCTACAATGAGCAGTTCTTC. Full variable domain (remainder filled in from reference TRBV9 and TRBJ2-1): DSGVTQTPKHLITATGQRVTLRCSPRSGDLSVYWYQQSLDQGLQFLIQYYNGEERAKGNILERFSAQQFPDLHSELNLSSLELGDSALYFCASSVEAPAGPSYNEQFFGPGTRLTVL.

The chain uses TRBV9 and TRBJ1-1; D not resolved. Germline CDR1 reads SGDLS; CDR2 reads YYNGEE. Trimming shortened V by 0 bases and J by 0 bases, and 9 bases separated the two germline ends. The CDR3 has 15 amino acids. The CDR3 nucleotides read TGTGCCAGCAGCGTAGAGGCGGGGTTGAACACTGAAGCTTTCTTT. Amino acids: CASSVEAGLNTEAFF.

This clone has only a few counts. The chain carries TRBV5-4 and TRBJ2-1, with TRBD2 matching over 16 bases. This CDR3 spans 17 amino acids. V dropped 0 bases and J dropped 8; count of bases not matched to a gene: 5. Germline V gene sequence: CDR1 SGHNT, CDR2 YYREEE (reference sequence). The DNA of the CDR3 is TGTGCCAGCAGCTTGGCCGGGACTAGCGGGAGGGCGGATGAGCAGTTCTTC. Amino acids: CASSLAGTSGRADEQFF.

The chain has TRBV4-1 and TRBJ2-4; maybe TRBD2 (6 bases). Trimming cost V 2 bases and J 7 bases, with 18 bases left between them. CDR1 is MGHRA and CDR2 is YSYEKL in the germline V gene. The CDR3 sequence is 16 residues long. The CDR3 loop reads CASSQPSREVKNIQYF. The CDR3 DNA reads as TGCGCCAGCAGCCAACCTTCCAGGGAGGTAAAGAACATTCAGTACTTC.

This chain uses TRBV18 with TRBJ2-1; no reliable D call. Germline V gene lookup returns CDR1 KGHSH and CDR2 LQKENI. V lost 2 bases and J lost 2, with 4 bases in between. The CDR3 extends over 13 amino acids. The CDR3 nucleotides are TGTGCCAGCTCACCAATCACCTACAATGAGCAGTTCTTC. It translates to CASSPITYNEQFF. Full variable domain (outside the CDR3, taken from reference TRBV18 and TRBJ2-1): NAGVMQNPRHLVRRRGQEARLRCSPMKGHSHVYWYRQLPEEGLKFMVYLQKENIIDESGMPKERFSAEFPKEGPSILRIQQVVRGDSAAYFCASSPITYNEQFFGPGTRLTVL.

There are a few counts of this clone. The chain combines TRBV7-3 with TRBJ2-2, with D tentatively TRBD1 (5 bases). The CDR3 has 15 residues. V dropped 5 bases and J dropped 3 bases, with 13 bases sitting between them. Germline assignment: CDR1 SGHTA and CDR2 FQGTGA. The CDR3 region has the DNA TGTGCCAGCAGCAGACAGTTCCGGGACACCGGGGAGCTGTTTTTT. Residues: CASSRQFRDTGELFF.

The chain carries TRBV27 and TRBJ2-1; TRBD1 matches at 7 bases. The CDR3 extends over 17 amino acids. Germline lookup yields CDR1 MNHEY and CDR2 SMNVEV (reference sequence). V was clipped by 6 bases and J by 4 bases; unmatched bases: 15. As DNA, the CDR3 is TGTGCCAGCAGGCAACCCCGGGACAGCTCTGTTTACAATGAGCAGTTCTTC. Translation: CASRQPRDSSVYNEQFF.

This clone was seen a single time. Other DNA sequences in this specimen translate into the identical CDR3. This sequence joins TRBV19 and TRBJ1-1; a weak D match, TRBD1 (5 bases). The CDR3 extends over 13 amino acids. Trimming shortened V by 0 bases and J by 3 bases, and 5 bases separated the two germline ends. CDR1 and CDR2 (germline): LNHDA, SQIVND (reference sequence). CDR3 DNA: TGTGCCAGTAGTATAGACAGGGACACTGAAGCTTTCTTT. Protein sequence: CASSIDRDTEAFF.

V usage is TRBV7-9 and J usage is TRBJ2-5; D remains ambiguous. CDR3 length equals 15 residues. CDR1 and CDR2 (germline): SEHNR, FQNEAQ (reference sequence). With 5 bases removed from V and 5 bases from J, the gap between germline ends came to 18 bases. CDR3 sequence (DNA): TGTGCCAGCAGCCCCAAAAGGCGAGTCGGGGAGACCCAGTACTTC. It specifies CASSPKRRVGETQYF.

In the case of this clone: The sample carries other DNA sequences with the same CDR3. The V call is TRBV7-2, the J call TRBJ2-1; no definite D call. The germline gives CDR1 SGHTA, CDR2 FQGNSA. Trimming removed 6 bases from V and 0 bases from J, with 12 bases in between. The CDR3 loop spans 15 amino acids. The CDR3 region has the DNA TGTGCCAGCAGTACCTCGGGTAGCTCCTACAATGAGCAGTTCTTC. Translated, it gives CASSTSGSSYNEQFF.

This clone was detected only a few times. The chain couples TRBV28 to TRBJ2-3; D may be TRBD2 (6 bases). Germline values: CDR1 MDHEN, CDR2 SYDVKM. The CDR3 runs to 15 residues. V was shortened by 1 base and J by 3 bases, with 11 bases between the two germline ends. The CDR3 DNA reads as TGTGCCAGCAGTTTATCTGTAGGAGGGACAGATACGCAGTATTTT. This translates into CASSLSVGGTDTQYF.

The CDR3 bases are TGTGCCAGCAGTCACGACAGCGACGAGCAGTACTTC. This sequence encodes CASSHDSDEQYF. The genes are TRBV2 and TRBJ2-7; TRBD1 might be the D (5 bases). The V and J ends lost 5 bases and 5 bases respectively, with 10 bases between them. This CDR3 comprises 12 residues. Germline V gene sequence: CDR1 SNHLY, CDR2 FYNNEI.

The chain couples TRBV19 to TRBJ2-5, with 7 bases matching TRBD1. This CDR3 is built from 14 residues. Losses at the gene ends were 2 bases for V and 3 bases for J; bases not matched to a gene: 3. Germline assignment: CDR1 LNHDA and CDR2 SQIVND (reference sequence). The chain's CDR3 is CASSIHDREETQYF. DNA for the CDR3: TGTGCCAGTAGTATACATGACAGGGAAGAGACCCAGTACTTC.

The chain employs TRBV30 and TRBJ2-7; D possibly corresponds to TRBD1 (5 bases). CDR3 length: 12 amino acids. V lost 2 bases and J 9 bases, leaving 14 bases between the germline ends. The germline V gene has CDR1 GTSNPN and CDR2 SVGIG (reference sequence). The CDR3: CAWSQGSHRQYF. CDR3 bases: TGTGCCTGGAGTCAGGGATCACATCGGCAGTACTTC. The entire variable domain, with the rest obtained from reference TRBV30 and TRBJ2-7, is as follows: SQTIHQWPATLVQPVGSPLSLECTVEGTSNPNLYWYRQAAGRGLQLLFYSVGIGQISSEVPQNLSASRPQDRQFILSSKKLLLSDSGFYLCAWSQGSHRQYFGPGTRLTVT.

The chain combines TRBV29-1 with TRBJ2-7; possibly TRBD1 for D (5 bases). Germline V lookup: CDR1 SQVTM, CDR2 ANQGSEA. CDR3 size: 12 residues. Trimming shortened V by 5 bases and J by 5 bases, and 13 bases separated the two germline ends. The CDR3 DNA is TGCAGCGTTTTCAGGGATAGGAACGAGCAGTACTTC. Protein product: CSVFRDRNEQYF.

This clone appeared a few times. The gene calls are TRBV18 and TRBJ1-1; possible D gene TRBD1, 6 bases. The CDR3 covers 15 residues. V was cut by 3 bases and J by 1 base, with 12 bases left in between. The germline gives CDR1 KGHSH, CDR2 LQKENI. CDR3 in DNA: TGTGCCAGCTCACCCGGGACACTAAAGAACACTGAAGCTTTCTTT. This encodes CASSPGTLKNTEAFF.

This clone was counted only a few times. The V gene is TRBV28, the J gene TRBJ1-2; D gene uncertain. V lost 4 bases and J 4 bases, leaving 4 bases between the germline ends. This CDR3 is 11 amino acids long. Per germline, CDR1 MDHEN and CDR2 SYDVKM. The CDR3 DNA reads TGTGCCAGCAGTTCCCTCTATGGCTACACCTTC. Translation: CASSSLYGYTF.

The J gene is TRBJ1-3, the V gene TRBV11-2, with a possible D match to TRBD1 (6 bases). V was pared by 6 bases and J by 0 bases, with 15 bases between. CDR3 length: 16 amino acids. Germline lookup yields CDR1 SGHAT and CDR2 FQNNGV. The CDR3 is CASRTSRGRSGNTIYF. The CDR3 nucleotides are TGTGCCAGCAGGACAAGCAGGGGCCGCTCTGGAAACACCATATATTTT.